These 15 T cell receptor beta chains share one sample of origin, sequenced in a study of CD8+ T cells in alopecia areata. Treatment described: oral pan-JAK inhibitor, 5-10 mg twice daily. As the sequencing template, cDNA was produced by extracting RNA and reverse transcribing it. Repertoires were generated with immunoSEQ multiplex PCR, while TCRdb's copy carries only in-frame clones and drops some. The sample includes 110,000 or so clones, less than 70% of them seen just once. The sequenced sample was CD4+ T cells sorted from blood, obtained at week 24, from a patient treated with tofacitinib. The receptor set was obtained from a human donor with alopecia areata.

This clone has a handful of counts. V and J are TRBV7-8 and TRBJ2-5; possibly TRBD2 for D (6 bases). The CDR3 is 14 residues long. Deletions cut 7 bases from V and 9 bases from J, with 21 bases between. Germline-derived CDR1 and CDR2 are SGHVS and FQNEAQ. CDR3 protein: CASNPGLNRMPQYF. In DNA form, the CDR3 reads TGTGCCAGCAACCCGGGACTCAACAGGATGCCCCAGTACTTC.

This clone turned up a few times. The V gene is TRBV29-1, the J gene TRBJ2-5; D is tentatively TRBD1 or TRBD2 (6 bases each). This CDR3 spans 13 amino acids. Germline CDR1 reads SQVTM; CDR2 reads ANQGSEA. Trimming shortened V by 7 bases and J by 2 bases, and 14 bases separated the two germline ends. As DNA, the CDR3 is TGCAGCGCGGCAACAGGGACTCAAGAGACCCAGTACTTC. Translated, it gives CSAATGTQETQYF.

This clone was detected a few times. The V gene is TRBV29-1, the J gene TRBJ1-1; D is possibly TRBD1 (6 bases). This CDR3 is 12 amino acids long. Germline CDR1 and CDR2: SQVTM and ANQGSEA. Trimming removed 4 bases from V and 6 bases from J, with 12 bases in between. CDR3 amino acids: CSVGRGGPEAFF. CDR3 in DNA: TGCAGCGTTGGAAGAGGGGGACCTGAAGCTTTCTTT.

The CDR3 protein is CACSPQGRGYTF. The CDR3 DNA follows: TGTGCCTGTTCACCACAGGGGCGCGGCTACACCTTC. The chain employs TRBV30 and TRBJ1-2, with TRBD1 identical over 7 bases. Unmatched junction bases numbered 9, after V lost 6 bases and J lost 8 bases. Germline V CDR1 and CDR2: GTSNPN, SVGIG (reference sequence). The CDR3 length is 12 residues.

This clone showed up just a few times. The V call is TRBV5-6, the J call TRBJ1-1; D unclear. This CDR3 spans 11 amino acids. From germline, CDR1 is SGHDT and CDR2 YYEEEE. Trimming stripped 3 bases from V and 5 bases from J, with 5 bases between. The chain's CDR3 is CASSSQTEAFF. The CDR3 nucleotides read TGTGCCAGCAGCTCCCAGACTGAAGCTTTCTTT.

The chain links TRBV29-1 to TRBJ2-7, with D possibly being TRBD1 (5 bases). Germline values: CDR1 SQVTM, CDR2 ANQGSEA. V gave up 7 bases and J gave up 7 bases, with 17 bases separating them. The CDR3 covers 12 residues. CDR3 amino acids: CSAALVGDEQYF. As DNA, the CDR3 is TGCAGCGCGGCCCTTGTAGGGGATGAGCAGTACTTC.

CDR3 amino acids: CASSQHHRATEAFF. CDR3 coding DNA: TGTGCCAGCAGCCAACACCACAGGGCGACTGAAGCTTTCTTT. The chain recombines TRBV7-2 with TRBJ1-1; D is possibly TRBD1 (6 bases). V was cut by 5 bases and J by 5 bases, with 15 bases left in between. The V gene's germline CDR1 is SGHTA and CDR2 FQGNSA. CDR3 length: 14 amino acids.

The J gene is TRBJ2-1, the V gene TRBV27; 7 nucleotides align to TRBD2. Germline loops: CDR1 MNHEY, CDR2 SMNVEV (reference sequence). V dropped 5 bases and J dropped 10; count of bases not matched to a gene: 11. This CDR3 spans 14 amino acids. The CDR3 loop reads CASSIGTTVREQFF. CDR3 bases: TGTGCCAGCAGTATAGGGACTACCGTCAGGGAGCAGTTCTTC.

A few counts support this clone. The DNA for the CDR3 is TGTGCCAGCAGTCTAGACAGGGGTAGCTACAATGAGCAGTTCTTC. Protein: CASSLDRGSYNEQFF. The J gene is TRBJ2-1, the V gene TRBV2; 8 nucleotides line up with TRBD1. Unmatched junction bases numbered 6, after V lost 5 bases and J lost 3 bases. Germline values: CDR1 SNHLY, CDR2 FYNNEI. The CDR3 extends over 15 amino acids.

The chain combines TRBV5-1 with TRBJ2-1; 8 bases map to TRBD1. CDR3 length: 13 amino acids. Germline CDR1 is SGHRS and CDR2 is YFSETQ. J was trimmed by 15 bases and V by 0 bases; bases with no gene match: 8. The CDR3 bases are TGCGCCAGCAGCTTGGCCCCGGACAGGGTTTGGTTCTTC. Amino acids: CASSLAPDRVWFF.

The genes are TRBV9 and TRBJ2-3; 9 positions match TRBD2. The CDR3 runs 15 residues. From germline, CDR1 is SGDLS and CDR2 YYNGEE. Trimming cost V 6 bases and J 0 bases; bases outside gene matches: 5. The CDR3 region is CASTISGGSTDTQYF. The CDR3 DNA reads TGTGCCAGCACAATTAGCGGGGGAAGCACAGATACGCAGTATTTT. The full variable domain, rest sourced from reference TRBV9 and TRBJ2-3, is DSGVTQTPKHLITATGQRVTLRCSPRSGDLSVYWYQQSLDQGLQFLIQYYNGEERAKGNILERFSAQQFPDLHSELNLSSLELGDSALYFCASTISGGSTDTQYFGPGTRLTVL.

The V and J genes are TRBV5-4 and TRBJ2-3; the D is unclear. CDR1 is SGHNT, CDR2 YYREEE, per germline (reference sequence). Trimming left V 0 bases short and J 6 bases short, with 5 bases between. The CDR3 totals 12 residues. For the CDR3, the DNA is TGTGCCAGCAGCTTGGTAGGGGATACGCAGTATTTT. It translates to CASSLVGDTQYF.

The V and J genes are TRBV5-1 and TRBJ2-7, with a weak D call TRBD1 (6 bases). The length of the CDR3 is 13 residues. Per the germline V gene, CDR1 is SGHRS and CDR2 is YFSETQ. Between the trimmed V and J ends, which lost 7 bases and 6 bases, there was a span of 17 bases. DNA for the CDR3: TGCGCCAGCGCGACAGGCCTCCAGGGCGAGCAGTACTTC. This sequence encodes CASATGLQGEQYF.

The chain uses TRBV1 and TRBJ2-5; TRBD2 was called by the table and not checked on the DNA. TRBV1 is a documented pseudogene. The CDR3 runs 16 residues. This CDR3 reads CTSSQGWRGHQETQYF. In DNA, the CDR3 is TGCACCAGCAGCCAAGGGTGGCGGGGGCACCAAGAGACCCAGTACTTC.

The chain combines TRBV2 with TRBJ2-3; D gene ambiguous. This CDR3 contains 12 residues. V was trimmed by 4 bases and J by 2 bases, leaving 4 bases between them. Germline V gives CDR1 SNHLY, CDR2 FYNNEI. The DNA for the CDR3 is TGTGCCAGCAGTGTTCTCACAGATACGCAGTATTTT. This codes for CASSVLTDTQYF.